The T cell receptor (beta chain) under discussion was sequenced for a study of control samples from healthy donors and cancer patients. Germline V gene lookup returns CDR1 SGHTS and CDR2 YDEGEE. The CDR3 totals 14 residues. Deletions cut 4 bases from V and 3 bases from J, with 13 bases between. The table came from immunoSEQ multiplex PCR; TCRdb's copy has only in-frame clones and leaves some out. Of about 160,000 clones listed, approximately 94% are singletons. This clone has a single count. The sample comprised PBMCs. V and J are TRBV5-8 and TRBJ2-5; D is unresolved. This sequence originates from a man aged 55 to 69 with colorectal cancer. For the CDR3, the DNA is TGTGCCAGCAGCCGAATCCCGGCGGAAGAGACCCAGTACTTC. This encodes CASSRIPAEETQYF.